This is a list of T cell receptor beta chains from one sample in a study of blood T cell repertoires in COVID-19. TCRdb's copy holds only in-frame clones and misses some; the assay was immunoSEQ multiplex PCR. The table shows fewer than 300,000 clones, with about four fifths occurring only once. The source material was PBMCs or T cells enriched from blood (not recorded which). The receptors originated from a man aged 35-49 years who had been exposed to COVID-19. Each CDR3 is given with its conserved first and last residue. The D gene is left open where the match is weak. Rows may omit the clone size; those that give it use once, few, many or a size class.

>TRBJ2-1|TRBV11-3|once|NA
TGTGCCAGCAGCACTTTCGCTCTCGTAACCTCCTACAATGAGCAGTTCTTC
CASSTFALVTSYNEQFF
>TRBJ2-3|TRBV3-1/TRBV3-2|NA|TRBD2
TGTGCCAGCAGCTTTTCTAGCGGGAAGACAGATACGCAGTATTTT
CASSFSSGKTDTQYF
>TRBJ1-4|TRBV19|NA|TRBD1
TGTGCCAGTAGTAAACAGGGGTGGTATGAAAAACTGTTTTTT
CASSKQGWYEKLFF
>TRBJ1-5|TRBV2|NA|NA
TGTGCCAGCAGCTTATTCAATCAGCCCCAGCATTTT
CASSLFNQPQHF
>TRBJ1-1|TRBV29-1|once|NA
TGCAGCGTTAGGGGCCTCTCGGTGGAAGCTTTCTTT
CSVRGLSVEAFF
>TRBJ2-6|TRBV30|NA|TRBD1
TGTGCCTGGAAAAGGGACAGGGCCTCCTCTGGGGCCAACGTCCTGACTTTC
CAWKRDRASSGANVLTF
>TRBJ2-7|TRBV3-1/TRBV3-2|NA|NA
TGTGCCAGCAGCCTACGAGGGTCGGACGAGCAGTACTTC
CASSLRGSDEQYF
>TRBJ1-2|TRBV5-1|NA|TRBD1
TGCGCCAGCAGCTTGGATCAGGGGGCGCTCCGTATGAGGGGCTACACCTTC
CASSLDQGALRMRGYTF
>TRBJ2-1|TRBV30|NA|NA
TGTGCCTGGAGACTATATGGTGTTAATGAGCAGTTCTTC
CAWRLYGVNEQFF
>TRBJ1-3|TRBV19|NA|TRBD1
TGTGCCAGTAGTACCCACAGGGGGCAACTTACAGGGCCCGGGGAATTT
CASSTHRGQLTGPGEF
>TRBJ2-2|TRBV10-1|once|NA
TGCGCCAGCAGTGCACAGAAGAACACCGGGGAGCTGTTTTTT
CASSAQKNTGELFF
>TRBJ2-5|TRBV11-2|many|NA
TGTGCCAGCAGCTTAGGTCAGTTCCAAGAGACCCAGTACTTC
CASSLGQFQETQYF
>TRBJ1-1|TRBV11-2|NA|NA
TGTGCCAGCAGGGTAAACAAGAACACTGAAGCTTTCTTT
CASRVNKNTEAFF
>TRBJ1-1|TRBV7-3|NA|NA
TGTGCCAGCAGCTTAAACGGGTTGGACACTGAAGCTTTCTTT
CASSLNGLDTEAFF
>TRBJ2-1|TRBV7-9|NA|NA
TGTGCCAGCAGCTTAGCCCTAGTGGGCAATGAGCAGTTCTTC
CASSLALVGNEQFF
>TRBJ2-1|TRBV28|NA|NA
TGTGCCAGCAGTTCCTTTAACAATGAGCAGTTCTTC
CASSSFNNEQFF
>TRBJ1-2|TRBV13|once|NA
TGTGCCAGCAGCTCCGGCGGATCCTATGGCTACACCTTC
CASSSGGSYGYTF
>TRBJ1-4|TRBV7-6|NA|NA
TGTGCCAGCAGCTTAACGGGGGTAACTAATGAAAAACTGTTTTTT
CASSLTGVTNEKLFF
>TRBJ1-4|TRBV30|NA|NA
TGTGCCTGGATGGGCGGGGGGGGTGAAAAACTGTTTTTT
CAWMGGGGEKLFF
>TRBJ1-3|TRBV9|NA|NA
TGTGCCAGCAGCGTAGCCGTCTCTGGAAACACCATATATTTT
CASSVAVSGNTIYF
>TRBJ2-7|TRBV11-2|NA|TRBD2
TGTGCCAGCAGCTTAGTGTCGGGGGGTTACGAGCAGTACTTC
CASSLVSGGYEQYF
>TRBJ2-1|TRBV5-1|once|NA
TGCGCCAGCAGCTTCGTTGGCGGGAAATACAATGAGCAGTTCTTC
CASSFVGGKYNEQFF
>TRBJ2-7|TRBV7-9|NA|TRBD2
TGTGCCAGCAGCCCAACTAGCGGGGCTACCTACGAGCAGTACTTC
CASSPTSGATYEQYF
>TRBJ2-7|TRBV18|NA|TRBD1
TGTGCCAGCTCACTCGGGACAGGGGTTTACGAGCAGTACTTC
CASSLGTGVYEQYF
>TRBJ1-4|TRBV3-1/TRBV3-2|NA|TRBD1
TGTGCCAGCAGCCCCCCTAGGGGGACAGGTAATGAAAAACTGTTTTTT
CASSPPRGTGNEKLFF
>TRBJ2-7|TRBV7-3|NA|NA
TGTGCCAGCAGCTTAAGTACAGGGTCGGGAGAGCAGTACTTC
CASSLSTGSGEQYF
>TRBJ2-7|TRBV6-2/TRBV6-3|NA|TRBD2
TGTGCCAGCAGTTACTTGGGTCGTAGAACTAGCGGGGCCTACGAGCAGTACTTC
CASSYLGRRTSGAYEQYF
>TRBJ1-5|TRBV6-5|NA|NA
TGTGCCAGCAGTACCCAAGGGGATCAGCCCCAGCATTTT
CASSTQGDQPQHF
>TRBJ2-7|TRBV7-3|NA|TRBD1
TGTGCCAGCAGCTTGTTCGGAGGACAGGGGGCGCAGGAGCAGTACTTC
CASSLFGGQGAQEQYF
>TRBJ2-5|TRBV24-1|NA|TRBD2
TGTGCCACCTCTAGCGGGCAAGAGACCCAGTACTTC
CATSSGQETQYF
>TRBJ2-1|TRBV7-9|NA|NA
TGTGCCAGCAGCTTAGAGCCGGTCGTTAACCCGCAGCAGTTCTTC
CASSLEPVVNPQQFF
>TRBJ1-3|TRBV12-3/TRBV12-4|NA|NA
TGTGCCAGCAGTTTACAGGGAAACACCATATATTTT
CASSLQGNTIYF
>TRBJ2-1|TRBV2|NA|NA
TGTGCCAGCAGACCCACCGGGGGCTACAATGAGCAGTTCTTC
CASRPTGGYNEQFF
>TRBJ1-4|TRBV21-1|NA|NA
TGTGCCAGCAGCAAAACGAAAATTACGGTTGGGACAGAAGACGAAAAACTGTTTTTT
CASSKTKITVGTEDEKLFF
>TRBJ2-7|TRBV3-1/TRBV3-2|once|NA
TGTGCCAGCAGCCATCAGGGCTCCGAGCAGTACTTC
CASSHQGSEQYF
>TRBJ2-7|TRBV6-5|few|TRBD1
TGTGCCGAGGGGGACAGGGGGCTCTACGAGCAGTACTTC
CAEGDRGLYEQYF
>TRBJ2-7|TRBV19|NA|TRBD1
TGTGCCAGTAGACCTAAATGGACAGGAGCTACGGAGCAGTACTTC
CASRPKWTGATEQYF
>TRBJ2-3|TRBV9|NA|NA
TGTGCCAGCAGTGCTTGGGGGCTTGAAACAGATACGCAGTATTTT
CASSAWGLETDTQYF
>TRBJ2-7|TRBV7-9|NA|TRBD2
TGTGCCAGCAGCCCCAGCGCCGGTCGGGGGGACTACGAGCAGTACTTC
CASSPSAGRGDYEQYF
>TRBJ1-1|TRBV10-3|NA|NA
TGTGCCATCAAGCTTTCCGCGGGAGGCACTGAAGCTTTCTTT
CAIKLSAGGTEAFF
>TRBJ1-2|TRBV28|NA|NA
TGTGCCAGCAGTTTGACGGAGTATGGCTACACCTTC
CASSLTEYGYTF
>TRBJ1-5|TRBV30|NA|NA
TGTGCCTGGAGTGTACGCAGTTTTCGTCAGCCCCAGCATTTT
CAWSVRSFRQPQHF